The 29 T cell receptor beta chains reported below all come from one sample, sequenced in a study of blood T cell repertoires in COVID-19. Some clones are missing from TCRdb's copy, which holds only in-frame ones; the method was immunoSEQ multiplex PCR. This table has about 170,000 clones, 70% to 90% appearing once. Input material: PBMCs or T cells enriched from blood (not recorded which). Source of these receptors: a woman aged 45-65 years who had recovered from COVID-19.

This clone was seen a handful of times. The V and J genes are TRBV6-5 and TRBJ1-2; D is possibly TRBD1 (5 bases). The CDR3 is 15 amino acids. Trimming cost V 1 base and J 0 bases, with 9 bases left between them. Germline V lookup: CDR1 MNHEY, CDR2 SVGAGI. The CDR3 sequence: CASSYYRLANYGYTF. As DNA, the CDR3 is TGTGCCAGCAGTTACTACAGGCTCGCTAACTATGGCTACACCTTC.

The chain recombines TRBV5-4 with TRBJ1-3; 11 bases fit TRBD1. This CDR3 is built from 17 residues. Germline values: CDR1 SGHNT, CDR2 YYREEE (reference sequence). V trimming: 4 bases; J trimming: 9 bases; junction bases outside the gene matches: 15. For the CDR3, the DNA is TGTGCCAGCAGCCGGGACGGGACAGGGGGTCTCTACTCCACCATATATTTT. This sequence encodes CASSRDGTGGLYSTIYF.

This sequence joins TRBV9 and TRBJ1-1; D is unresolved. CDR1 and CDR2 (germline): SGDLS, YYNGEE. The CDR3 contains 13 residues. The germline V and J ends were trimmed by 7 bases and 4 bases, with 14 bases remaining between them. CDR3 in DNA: TGTGCCAGCCTCGGTGATGGTGGCACTGAAGCTTTCTTT. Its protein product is CASLGDGGTEAFF.

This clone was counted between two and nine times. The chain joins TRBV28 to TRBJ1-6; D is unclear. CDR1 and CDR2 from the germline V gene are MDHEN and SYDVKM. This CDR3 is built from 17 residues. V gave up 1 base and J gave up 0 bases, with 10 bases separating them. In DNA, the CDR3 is TGTGCCAGCAGTTTATTAGGAGCCAGCTCCTATAATTCACCCCTCCACTTT. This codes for CASSLLGASSYNSPLHF.

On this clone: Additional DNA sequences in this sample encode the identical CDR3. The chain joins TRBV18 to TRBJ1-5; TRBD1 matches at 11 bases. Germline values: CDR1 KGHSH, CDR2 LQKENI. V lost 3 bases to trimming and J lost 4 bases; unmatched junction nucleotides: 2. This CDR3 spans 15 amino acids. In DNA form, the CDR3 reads TGTGCCAGCTCACCCGGGACAGGGGGGAATCAGCCCCAGCATTTT. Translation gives CASSPGTGGNQPQHF. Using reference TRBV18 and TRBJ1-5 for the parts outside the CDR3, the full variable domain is NAGVMQNPRHLVRRRGQEARLRCSPMKGHSHVYWYRQLPEEGLKFMVYLQKENIIDESGMPKERFSAEFPKEGPSILRIQQVVRGDSAAYFCASSPGTGGNQPQHFGDGTRLSIL.

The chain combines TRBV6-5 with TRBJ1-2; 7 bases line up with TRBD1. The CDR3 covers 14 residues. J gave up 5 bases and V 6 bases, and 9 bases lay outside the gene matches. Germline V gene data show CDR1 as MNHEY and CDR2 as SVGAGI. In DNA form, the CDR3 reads TGTGCCAGCAGACCCCGACAGGGCTATTATGGCTACACCTTC. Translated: CASRPRQGYYGYTF.

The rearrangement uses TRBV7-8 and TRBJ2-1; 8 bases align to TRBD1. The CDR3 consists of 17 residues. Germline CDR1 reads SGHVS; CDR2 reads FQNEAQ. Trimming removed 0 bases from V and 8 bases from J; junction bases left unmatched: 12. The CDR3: CASSLATPGQVEDEQFF. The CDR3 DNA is TGTGCCAGCAGCTTAGCTACCCCGGGACAGGTTGAGGATGAGCAGTTCTTC.

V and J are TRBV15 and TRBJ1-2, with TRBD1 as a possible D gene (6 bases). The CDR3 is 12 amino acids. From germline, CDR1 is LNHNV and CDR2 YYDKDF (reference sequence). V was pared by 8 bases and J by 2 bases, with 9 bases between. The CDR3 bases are TGTGCCACCTCAGGGGAAAACTATGGCTACACCTTC. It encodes CATSGENYGYTF.

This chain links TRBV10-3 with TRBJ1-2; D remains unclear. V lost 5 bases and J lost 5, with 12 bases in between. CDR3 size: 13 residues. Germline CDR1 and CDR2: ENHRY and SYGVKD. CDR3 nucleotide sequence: TGTGCCATCAGTATAAACCCTAGGTATGGCTACACCTTC. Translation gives CAISINPRYGYTF.

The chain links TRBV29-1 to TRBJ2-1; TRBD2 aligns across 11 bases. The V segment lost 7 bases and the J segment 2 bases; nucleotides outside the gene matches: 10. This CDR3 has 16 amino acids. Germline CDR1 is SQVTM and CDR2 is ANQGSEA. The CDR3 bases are TGCAGCGCCCGGGAGGCTAGCGGGGGGACCTACAATGAGCAGTTCTTC. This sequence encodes CSAREASGGTYNEQFF.

In DNA, the CDR3 is TGTGCCAGCAGTAACGGGGGGAACACCGGGGAGCTGTTTTTT. Residues: CASSNGGNTGELFF. This chain joins TRBV6-2 or TRBV6-3 and TRBJ2-2, with D tentatively TRBD2 (6 bases). Trimming left V 5 bases short and J 1 base short, with 8 bases between. The CDR3 extends over 14 amino acids. The germline CDR1 and CDR2 sequences are MNHEY and SVGEGT.

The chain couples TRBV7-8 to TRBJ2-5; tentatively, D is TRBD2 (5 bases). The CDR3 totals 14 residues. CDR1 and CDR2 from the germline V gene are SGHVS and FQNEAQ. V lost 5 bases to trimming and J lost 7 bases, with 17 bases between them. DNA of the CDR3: TGTGCCAGCAGCCAGAGGGCTATCCTCGGGACCCAGTACTTC. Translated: CASSQRAILGTQYF.

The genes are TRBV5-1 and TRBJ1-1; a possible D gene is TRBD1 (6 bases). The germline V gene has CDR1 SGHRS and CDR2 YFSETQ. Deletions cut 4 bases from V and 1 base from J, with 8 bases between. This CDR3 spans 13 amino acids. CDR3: CASSQGQNTEAFF. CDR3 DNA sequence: TGCGCCAGCAGCCAGGGACAGAACACTGAAGCTTTCTTT.

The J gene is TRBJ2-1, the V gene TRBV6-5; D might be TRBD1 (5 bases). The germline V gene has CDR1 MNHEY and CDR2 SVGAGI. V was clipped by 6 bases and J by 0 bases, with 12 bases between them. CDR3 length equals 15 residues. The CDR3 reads CASSSRESSYNEQFF. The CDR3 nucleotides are TGTGCCAGCAGCTCCAGGGAAAGCTCCTACAATGAGCAGTTCTTC.

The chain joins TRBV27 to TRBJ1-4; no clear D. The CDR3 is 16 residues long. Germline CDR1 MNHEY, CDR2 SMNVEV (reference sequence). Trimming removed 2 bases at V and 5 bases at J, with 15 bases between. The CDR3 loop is CASSLRRVKTNEKLFF. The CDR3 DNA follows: TGTGCCAGCAGTTTAAGGAGGGTAAAAACAAATGAAAAACTGTTTTTT. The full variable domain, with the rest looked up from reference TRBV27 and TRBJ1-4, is EAQVTQNPRYLITVTGKKLTVTCSQNMNHEYMSWYRQDPGLGLRQIYYSMNVEVTDKGDVPEGYKVSRKEKRNFPLILESPSPNQTSLYFCASSLRRVKTNEKLFFGSGTQLSVL.

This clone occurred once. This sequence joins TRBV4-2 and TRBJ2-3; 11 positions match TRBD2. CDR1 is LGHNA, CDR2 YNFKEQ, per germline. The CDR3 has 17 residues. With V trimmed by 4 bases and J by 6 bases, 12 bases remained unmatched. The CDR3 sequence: CASSPANSGGAADTQYF. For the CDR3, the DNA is TGTGCCAGCAGCCCCGCGAATAGCGGGGGGGCGGCGGATACGCAGTATTTT.

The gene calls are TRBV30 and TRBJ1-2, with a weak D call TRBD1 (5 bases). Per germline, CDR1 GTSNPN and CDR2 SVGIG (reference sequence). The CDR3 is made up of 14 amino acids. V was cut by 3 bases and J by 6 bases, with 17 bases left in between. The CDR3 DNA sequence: TGTGCCTGGAGCTCGGAATCTCCGGGGGATGGCTACACCTTC. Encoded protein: CAWSSESPGDGYTF.

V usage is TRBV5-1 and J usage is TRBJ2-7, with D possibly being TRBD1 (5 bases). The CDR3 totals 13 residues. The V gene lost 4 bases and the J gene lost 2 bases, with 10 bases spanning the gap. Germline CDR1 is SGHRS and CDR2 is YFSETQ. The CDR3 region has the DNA TGCGCCAGCAGCCTTGACAGTACCTACGAGCAGTACGTC. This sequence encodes CASSLDSTYEQYV.

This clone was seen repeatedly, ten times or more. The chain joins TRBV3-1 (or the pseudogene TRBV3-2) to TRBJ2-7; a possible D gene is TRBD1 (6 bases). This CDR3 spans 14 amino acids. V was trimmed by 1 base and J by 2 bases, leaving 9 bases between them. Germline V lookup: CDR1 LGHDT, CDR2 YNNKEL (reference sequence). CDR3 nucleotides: TGTGCCAGCAGCCAAGCAACAGGGCCCTACGAGCAGTACGTC. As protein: CASSQATGPYEQYV.

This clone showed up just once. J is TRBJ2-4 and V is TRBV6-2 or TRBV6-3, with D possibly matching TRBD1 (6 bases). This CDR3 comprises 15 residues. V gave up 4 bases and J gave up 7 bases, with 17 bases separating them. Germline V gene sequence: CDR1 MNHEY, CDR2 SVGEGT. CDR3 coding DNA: TGTGCCAGCAGTTCCGGTGGGGGCGCCGAGAACATTCAGTACTTC. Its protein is CASSSGGGAENIQYF.

CDR3 residues: CASSLVMGTGRYAFF. DNA for the CDR3: TGTGCCAGCAGCTTAGTCATGGGGACAGGGAGGTATGCTTTCTTT. The chain recombines TRBV7-9 with TRBJ1-1; 9 bases align to TRBD1. Germline values: CDR1 SEHNR, CDR2 FQNEAQ (reference sequence). The V segment lost 1 base and the J segment 11 bases; nucleotides outside the gene matches: 11. The CDR3 spans 15 residues.

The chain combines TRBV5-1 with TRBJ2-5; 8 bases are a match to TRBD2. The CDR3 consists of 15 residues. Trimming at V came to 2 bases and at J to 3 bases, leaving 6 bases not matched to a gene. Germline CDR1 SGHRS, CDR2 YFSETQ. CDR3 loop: CASSFPPGGEETQYF. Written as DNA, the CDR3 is TGCGCCAGCAGCTTCCCGCCCGGGGGGGAAGAGACCCAGTACTTC.

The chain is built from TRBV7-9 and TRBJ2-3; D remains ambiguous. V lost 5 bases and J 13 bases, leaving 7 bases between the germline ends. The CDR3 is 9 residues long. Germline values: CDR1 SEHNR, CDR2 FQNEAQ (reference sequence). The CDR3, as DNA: TGTGCCAGCAGCCCTCTCGAGTATTTT. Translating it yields CASSPLEYF. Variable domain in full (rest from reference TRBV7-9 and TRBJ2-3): DTGVSQNPRHKITKRGQNVTFRCDPISEHNRLYWYRQTLGQGPEFLTYFQNEAQLEKSRLLSDRFSAERPKGSFSTLEIQRTEQGDSAMYLCASSPLEYFGPGTRLTVL.

The chain's CDR3 is CASSQAAEVNSPLHF. The CDR3 nucleotides read TGTGCCAGCAGCCAAGCGGCGGAAGTGAATTCACCCCTCCACTTT. The J gene is TRBJ1-6, the V gene TRBV4-2; D is unresolved. Per germline, CDR1 LGHNA and CDR2 YNFKEQ. This CDR3 is built from 15 residues. V lost 1 base and J lost 7, with 11 bases in between.

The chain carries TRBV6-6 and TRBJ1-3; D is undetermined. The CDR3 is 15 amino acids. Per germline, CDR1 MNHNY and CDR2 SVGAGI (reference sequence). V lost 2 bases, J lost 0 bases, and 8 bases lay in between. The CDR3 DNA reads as TGTGCCAGCAGTTACGCCAGGTCCTCTGGAAACACCATATATTTT. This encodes CASSYARSSGNTIYF.

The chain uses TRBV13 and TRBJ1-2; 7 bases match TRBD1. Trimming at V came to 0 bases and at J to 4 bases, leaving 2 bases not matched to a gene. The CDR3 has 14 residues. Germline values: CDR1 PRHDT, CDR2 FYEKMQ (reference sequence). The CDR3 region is CASSLGTGTYGYTF. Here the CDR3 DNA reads TGTGCCAGCAGCTTAGGGACAGGGACCTATGGCTACACCTTC. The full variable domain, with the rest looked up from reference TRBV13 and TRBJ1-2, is AAGVIQSPRHLIKEKRETATLKCYPIPRHDTVYWYQQGPGQDPQFLISFYEKMQSDKGSIPDRFSAQQFSDYHSELNMSSLELGDSALYFCASSLGTGTYGYTFGSGTRLTVV.

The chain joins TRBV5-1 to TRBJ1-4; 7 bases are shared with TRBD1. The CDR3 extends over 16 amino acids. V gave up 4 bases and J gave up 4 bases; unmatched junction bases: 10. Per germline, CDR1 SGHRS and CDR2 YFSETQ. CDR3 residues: CASSPEPTGFNEKLFF. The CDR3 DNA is TGCGCCAGCAGCCCCGAACCGACAGGGTTTAATGAAAAACTGTTTTTT.

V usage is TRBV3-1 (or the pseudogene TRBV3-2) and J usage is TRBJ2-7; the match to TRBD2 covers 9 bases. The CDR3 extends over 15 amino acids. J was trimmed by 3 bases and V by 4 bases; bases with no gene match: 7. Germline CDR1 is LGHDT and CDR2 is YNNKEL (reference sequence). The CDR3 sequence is CASSPSGGKHYEQYV. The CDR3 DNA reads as TGTGCCAGCAGCCCGAGCGGGGGGAAACACTACGAGCAGTACGTC.

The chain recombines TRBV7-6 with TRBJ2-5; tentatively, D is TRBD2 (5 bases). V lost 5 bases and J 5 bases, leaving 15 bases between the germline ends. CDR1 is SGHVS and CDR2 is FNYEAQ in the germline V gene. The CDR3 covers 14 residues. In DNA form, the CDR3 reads TGTGCCAGCAGCGCCAACCCCCGAGGGGAGACCCAGTACTTC. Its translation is CASSANPRGETQYF.